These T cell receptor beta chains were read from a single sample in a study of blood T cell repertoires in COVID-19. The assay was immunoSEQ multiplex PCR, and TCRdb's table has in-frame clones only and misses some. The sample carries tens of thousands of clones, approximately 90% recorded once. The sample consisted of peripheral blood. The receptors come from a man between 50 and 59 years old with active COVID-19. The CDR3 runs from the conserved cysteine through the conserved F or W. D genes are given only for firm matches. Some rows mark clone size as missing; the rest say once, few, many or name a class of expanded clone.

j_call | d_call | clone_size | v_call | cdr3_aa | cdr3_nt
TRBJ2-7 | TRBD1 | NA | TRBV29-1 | CSVDRTGSHEQYF | TGCAGCGTTGACAGGACAGGGTCCCACGAGCAGTACTTC
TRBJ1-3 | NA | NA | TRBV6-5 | CASSINREGNTIYF | TGTGCCAGCAGCATTAACAGGGAGGGAAACACCATATATTTT
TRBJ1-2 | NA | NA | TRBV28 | CASRGRGSGYGYTF | TGTGCCAGCAGGGGGCGGGGAAGCGGGTATGGCTACACCTTC
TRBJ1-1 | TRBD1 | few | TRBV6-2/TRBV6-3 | CASSRQGSWTEAFF | TGTGCCAGCAGTCGACAGGGGAGTTGGACTGAAGCTTTCTTT
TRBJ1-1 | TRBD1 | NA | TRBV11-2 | CASSLGQGASNTEAFF | TGTGCCAGCAGCTTAGGGCAGGGGGCTTCGAACACTGAAGCTTTCTTT
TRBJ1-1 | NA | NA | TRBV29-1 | CSVGANTEAFF | TGCAGCGTGGGGGCGAACACTGAAGCTTTCTTT
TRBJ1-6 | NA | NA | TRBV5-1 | CASTIGGANSPLHF | TGCGCCAGCACCATAGGGGGTGCAAATTCACCCCTCCACTTT
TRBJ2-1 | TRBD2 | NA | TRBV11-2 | CASSLRGGWNEQFF | TGTGCCAGCAGCTTGCGGGGGGGCTGGAATGAGCAGTTCTTC
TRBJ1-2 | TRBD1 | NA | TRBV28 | CASTEQGAGGGYTF | TGTGCCAGCACCGAACAGGGGGCAGGTGGTGGCTACACCTTC
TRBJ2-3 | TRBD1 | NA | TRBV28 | CASSFYRGQGTGTQYF | TGTGCCAGCAGTTTCTACAGGGGGCAGGGGACAGGTACGCAGTATTTT
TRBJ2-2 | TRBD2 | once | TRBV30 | CAWSVGLVTGELFF | TGTGCCTGGAGTGTGGGACTAGTCACCGGGGAGCTGTTTTTT
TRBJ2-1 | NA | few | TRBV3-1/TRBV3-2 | CASSPRLGPNEQFF | TGTGCCAGCAGCCCCCGTCTGGGGCCCAATGAGCAGTTCTTC
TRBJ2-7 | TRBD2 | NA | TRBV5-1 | CASSLTSGSYYEQYF | TGCGCCAGCAGTTTGACTAGCGGGAGCTACTACGAGCAGTACTTC
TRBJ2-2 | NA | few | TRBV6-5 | CASSYPEIGELFF | TGTGCCAGCAGTTACCCCGAGATCGGGGAGCTGTTTTTT
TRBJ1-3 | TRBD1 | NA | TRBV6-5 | CASSYDRGTGNTIYF | TGTGCCAGCAGTTACGACAGGGGAACTGGAAACACCATATATTTT
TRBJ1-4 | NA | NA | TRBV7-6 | CASSLVREGKLFF | TGTGCCAGCAGCTTAGTCCGGGAAGGAAAACTGTTTTTT
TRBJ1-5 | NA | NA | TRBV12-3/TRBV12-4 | CASSFGLQGPQHF | TGTGCCAGCAGTTTCGGTTTACAGGGGCCCCAGCATTTT
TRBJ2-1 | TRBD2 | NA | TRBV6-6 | CASTPTSHNEQFF | TGTGCCAGCACCCCGACTAGCCACAATGAGCAGTTCTTC
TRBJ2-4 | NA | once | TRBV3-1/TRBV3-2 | CASSQNPPGGSTKNIQYF | TGTGCCAGCAGCCAAAACCCGCCTGGGGGGTCTACCAAAAACATTCAGTACTTC
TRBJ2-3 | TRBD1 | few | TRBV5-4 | CASSIGTGQDTQYF | TGTGCCAGCAGTATCGGGACAGGGCAAGATACGCAGTATTTT
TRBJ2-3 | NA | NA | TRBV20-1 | CSASPSDTQYF | TGCAGTGCTAGCCCCTCCGATACGCAGTATTTT
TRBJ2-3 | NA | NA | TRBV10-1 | CASSDGGSVHTQYF | TGCGCCAGCAGTGACGGAGGGTCCGTTCATACGCAGTATTTT
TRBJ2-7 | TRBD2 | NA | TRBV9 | CASSVDLAGGIYEQYF | TGTGCCAGCAGCGTGGATCTAGCGGGAGGGATCTACGAGCAGTACTTC
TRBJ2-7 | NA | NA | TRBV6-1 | CASSDQASWAYEQYF | TGTGCCAGCAGTGATCAGGCTAGCTGGGCCTACGAGCAGTACTTC
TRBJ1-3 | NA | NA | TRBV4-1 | CASSQGASLSQPSGNTIYF | TGCGCCAGCAGCCAAGGGGCAAGCTTAAGCCAACCCTCTGGAAACACCATATATTTT
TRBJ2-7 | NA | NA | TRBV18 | CASSRRDTYEQYF | TGTGCCAGCTCGCGACGGGACACCTACGAGCAGTACTTC
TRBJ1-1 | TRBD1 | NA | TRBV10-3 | CAISRDLQGETFF | TGTGCCATCAGTCGAGACCTACAGGGGGAAACTTTCTTT
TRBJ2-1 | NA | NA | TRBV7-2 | CASSLATASYNEQFF | TGTGCCAGCAGCTTAGCGACAGCCTCCTACAATGAGCAGTTCTTC
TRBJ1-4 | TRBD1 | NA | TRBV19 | CASSTATGRPDSTNEKLFF | TGTGCCAGTAGTACCGCGACAGGGCGCCCCGACTCAACTAATGAAAAACTGTTTTTT
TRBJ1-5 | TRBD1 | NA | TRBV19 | CASSILAGQGNQPQHF | TGTGCCAGTAGTATCCTAGCGGGACAGGGGAACCAGCCCCAGCATTTT
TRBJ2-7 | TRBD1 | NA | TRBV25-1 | CASSPGTGGFKQYF | TGTGCCAGCAGTCCCGGGACAGGGGGCTTTAAGCAGTACTTC